Listed below are T cell receptor beta chains from one sample, sequenced in a study of T cell responses to AZD1222 COVID-19 vaccine. Clones were sequenced by immunoSEQ multiplex PCR, and TCRdb holds only the in-frame ones, with some missing. Of about 73,000 clones listed, approximately 92% were seen once; the top ten hold about 9%. The specimen comprised peripheral blood, sampled 28 days after the second AZD1222 dose. These receptors were collected from an adult who received the AZD1222 COVID-19 vaccine. Both conserved end residues are part of each CDR3. A D gene is named only where the DNA matches it firmly. The size of a clone is reported for some rows only, either as once, few or many, or as a class for expanded clones.

clone size: few
V gene: TRBV29-1
D gene: .
J gene: TRBJ2-7
CDR3 DNA: TGCAGCGTTGGTGTCAGTCTTTACGAGCAGTACTTC
CDR3 protein: CSVGVSLYEQYF

clone size: .
V gene: TRBV7-3
D gene: .
J gene: TRBJ1-1
CDR3 DNA: TGTGCCAGCAGCCCTACCTTGAACGGTGGAGGAGCTTTCTTT
CDR3 protein: CASSPTLNGGGAFF

clone size: .
V gene: TRBV6-6
D gene: TRBD1
J gene: TRBJ1-4
CDR3 DNA: TGTGCCAGCAGTTACTTACCCGGACAGGGGGCACGGAAACTGTTTTTT
CDR3 protein: CASSYLPGQGARKLFF

clone size: .
V gene: TRBV24-1
D gene: .
J gene: TRBJ1-5
CDR3 DNA: TGTGCCACCGGAAAGAATCAGCCCCAGCATTTT
CDR3 protein: CATGKNQPQHF

clone size: .
V gene: TRBV3-1/TRBV3-2
D gene: TRBD1
J gene: TRBJ2-5
CDR3 DNA: TGTGCCAGCAGGACAGGGGGGGAGACCCAGTACTTC
CDR3 protein: CASRTGGETQYF

clone size: .
V gene: TRBV6-6
D gene: TRBD2
J gene: TRBJ2-1
CDR3 DNA: TGTGCCAGCACCCCTCGGGACTACTCGTACAATGAGCAGTTCTTC
CDR3 protein: CASTPRDYSYNEQFF

clone size: .
V gene: TRBV5-5
D gene: .
J gene: TRBJ1-6
CDR3 DNA: TGTGCCAGCAACAGGCAGGTTCCCTCCTATAATTCACCCCTCCACTTT
CDR3 protein: CASNRQVPSYNSPLHF

clone size: .
V gene: TRBV5-1
D gene: .
J gene: TRBJ2-3
CDR3 DNA: TGCGCCAGCAGCTATGGAGCGGTATCGGGAAGCACAGATACGCAGTATTTT
CDR3 protein: CASSYGAVSGSTDTQYF

clone size: .
V gene: TRBV18
D gene: .
J gene: TRBJ2-2
CDR3 DNA: TGTGCCAGCTCACTGGACCGGGTCGGGGAGCTGTTTTTT
CDR3 protein: CASSLDRVGELFF

clone size: .
V gene: TRBV7-8
D gene: .
J gene: TRBJ1-5
CDR3 DNA: TGTGCCAGCAGCTTTGGACCTAGCAATCAGCCCCAGCATTTT
CDR3 protein: CASSFGPSNQPQHF

clone size: .
V gene: TRBV27
D gene: TRBD2
J gene: TRBJ2-7
CDR3 DNA: TGTGCCAGCAACCCTACTAGCGGGGGACTAGGCGAGCAGTACTTC
CDR3 protein: CASNPTSGGLGEQYF

clone size: .
V gene: TRBV11-3
D gene: TRBD1
J gene: TRBJ1-6
CDR3 DNA: TGTGCCAGCAGCTCCATTTCAGGGGGCTCTAATTCACCCCTCCACTTT
CDR3 protein: CASSSISGGSNSPLHF

clone size: .
V gene: TRBV5-1
D gene: .
J gene: TRBJ2-3
CDR3 DNA: TGCGCCAGCAGCTTGGACGGGTTTAGCACAGATACGCAGTATTTT
CDR3 protein: CASSLDGFSTDTQYF

clone size: once
V gene: TRBV11-2
D gene: .
J gene: TRBJ1-2
CDR3 DNA: TGTGCCAGCAGCTTCCCCTACTCGGGCAGGAAACCTTTGAATGGCTACACCTTC
CDR3 protein: CASSFPYSGRKPLNGYTF

clone size: .
V gene: TRBV28
D gene: TRBD1
J gene: TRBJ1-2
CDR3 DNA: TGTGCCAGCAGTACCCCGGACAGGGCGGGCTACACCTTC
CDR3 protein: CASSTPDRAGYTF

clone size: .
V gene: TRBV7-9
D gene: .
J gene: TRBJ1-5
CDR3 DNA: TGTGCCAGCAGCCAAGGAAGCAATCAGCCCCAGCATTTT
CDR3 protein: CASSQGSNQPQHF

clone size: once
V gene: TRBV29-1
D gene: TRBD1
J gene: TRBJ2-3
CDR3 DNA: TGCAGCGTTGAAGATAGAACAGGGGGCCGGGTAGATACGCAGTATTTT
CDR3 protein: CSVEDRTGGRVDTQYF

clone size: .
V gene: TRBV6-2/TRBV6-3
D gene: TRBD1
J gene: TRBJ1-6
CDR3 DNA: TGTGCCAGCAGCCAGGGGACAGGGGGCTCGGCCCTCCACTTT
CDR3 protein: CASSQGTGGSALHF

clone size: .
V gene: TRBV19
D gene: TRBD1
J gene: TRBJ1-3
CDR3 DNA: TGTGCCAGTAGTATCACACAGGGGGCGCAAGGAAACACCATATATTTT
CDR3 protein: CASSITQGAQGNTIYF

clone size: .
V gene: TRBV21-1
D gene: .
J gene: TRBJ1-6
CDR3 DNA: TGTGCCAGCAGCAACTCACAGAAATATAATTCACCCCTCCACTTT
CDR3 protein: CASSNSQKYNSPLHF

clone size: .
V gene: TRBV3-1/TRBV3-2
D gene: .
J gene: TRBJ2-1
CDR3 DNA: TGTGCCAGCAGCCAGGCGCTGGGGGAGTATGAGCAGTTCTTC
CDR3 protein: CASSQALGEYEQFF

clone size: .
V gene: TRBV7-2
D gene: .
J gene: TRBJ2-5
CDR3 DNA: TGTGCCAGCAGCTTAGGGGCTTCCCAAGAGACCCAGTACTTC
CDR3 protein: CASSLGASQETQYF

clone size: .
V gene: TRBV7-9
D gene: .
J gene: TRBJ2-5
CDR3 DNA: TGTGCCAGCAGCTTAGAAGGTTCCAGGGAAGAGACCCAGTACTTC
CDR3 protein: CASSLEGSREETQYF

clone size: once
V gene: TRBV7-9
D gene: .
J gene: TRBJ1-1
CDR3 DNA: TGTGCCAGCAGCTTAGATCGAGGGACAAGCCTGTGGACTGAAGCTTTCTTT
CDR3 protein: CASSLDRGTSLWTEAFF

clone size: .
V gene: TRBV5-1
D gene: .
J gene: TRBJ1-2
CDR3 DNA: TGCGCCAGCAGCTTGGCGCCCGAAACCTATGGCTACACCTTC
CDR3 protein: CASSLAPETYGYTF

clone size: .
V gene: TRBV2
D gene: .
J gene: TRBJ2-5
CDR3 DNA: TGTGCCAGCAGCGGGTCGACCTGGGAGGAGACCCAGTACTTC
CDR3 protein: CASSGSTWEETQYF

clone size: few
V gene: TRBV11-3
D gene: .
J gene: TRBJ2-2
CDR3 DNA: TGTGCCAGCAGCTGGGACGTGGCGAACACCGGGGAGCTGTTTTTT
CDR3 protein: CASSWDVANTGELFF

clone size: .
V gene: TRBV9
D gene: .
J gene: TRBJ1-2
CDR3 DNA: TGTGCCAGCACCTCCGGGGGGCCTTATGGCTACACCTTC
CDR3 protein: CASTSGGPYGYTF

clone size: .
V gene: TRBV7-2
D gene: .
J gene: TRBJ1-2
CDR3 DNA: TGTGCCAGCACCCCGGGAGGGACCCTCTATGGCTACACCTTC
CDR3 protein: CASTPGGTLYGYTF

clone size: .
V gene: TRBV5-1
D gene: TRBD1
J gene: TRBJ1-4
CDR3 DNA: TGCGCCAGCAGCTTGGGGGACAGTCTTAATGAAAAACTGTTTTTT
CDR3 protein: CASSLGDSLNEKLFF

clone size: .
V gene: TRBV19
D gene: TRBD1
J gene: TRBJ1-5
CDR3 DNA: TGTGCCAGTATGGGACAGTCATACAATCAGCCCCAGCATTTT
CDR3 protein: CASMGQSYNQPQHF

clone size: .
V gene: TRBV6-2/TRBV6-3
D gene: TRBD1
J gene: TRBJ2-7
CDR3 DNA: TGTGCCAGCAGTGGGCCCGGGACAGGGGGCCAACCCTACGAGCAATACTTC
CDR3 protein: CASSGPGTGGQPYEQYF

clone size: .
V gene: TRBV18
D gene: .
J gene: TRBJ1-3
CDR3 DNA: TGTGCCAGCTCACTCCGTTTCCCCTCGGCTGGAAACACCATATATTTT
CDR3 protein: CASSLRFPSAGNTIYF

clone size: .
V gene: TRBV5-1
D gene: .
J gene: TRBJ2-1
CDR3 DNA: TGCGCCAGCAGCTTGATCAGGGGACACAATGAGCAGTTCTTC
CDR3 protein: CASSLIRGHNEQFF

clone size: .
V gene: TRBV6-1
D gene: TRBD2
J gene: TRBJ2-7
CDR3 DNA: TGTGCCAGCAATGCGGTAGCGGGGGAGACCTACGAGCAGTACTTC
CDR3 protein: CASNAVAGETYEQYF

clone size: .
V gene: TRBV5-1
D gene: TRBD1
J gene: TRBJ1-2
CDR3 DNA: TGCGCCAGCACCTCAGGGGGCCTCTGGGGCTACACCTTC
CDR3 protein: CASTSGGLWGYTF

clone size: .
V gene: TRBV14
D gene: .
J gene: TRBJ1-5
CDR3 DNA: TGTGCCAGCAGCCAAGTAACGGGGGCGATTCAGCATTTT
CDR3 protein: CASSQVTGAIQHF

clone size: .
V gene: TRBV28
D gene: TRBD1
J gene: TRBJ1-1
CDR3 DNA: TGTGCCAGCAGTTCCCCGACAGGGGTGAACACTGAAGCTTTCTTT
CDR3 protein: CASSSPTGVNTEAFF

clone size: few
V gene: TRBV4-1
D gene: .
J gene: TRBJ2-7
CDR3 DNA: TGCGCCAGCAGCGGTGGCCAGGGACCCTACGAGCAGTACTTC
CDR3 protein: CASSGGQGPYEQYF

clone size: .
V gene: TRBV7-3
D gene: TRBD1
J gene: TRBJ1-1
CDR3 DNA: TGTGCCAGCAGCTTGGAATCGACAGGGGACAGCACTGAAGCTTTCTTT
CDR3 protein: CASSLESTGDSTEAFF

clone size: .
V gene: TRBV6-2/TRBV6-3
D gene: .
J gene: TRBJ1-2
CDR3 DNA: TGTGCCAGCAGCCACGACAGATCTAACTATGGCTACACCTTC
CDR3 protein: CASSHDRSNYGYTF

clone size: .
V gene: TRBV3-1/TRBV3-2
D gene: .
J gene: TRBJ1-4
CDR3 DNA: TGTGCCAGCAGCCAAGTACCTACTAATGAAAAACTGTTTTTT
CDR3 protein: CASSQVPTNEKLFF

clone size: .
V gene: TRBV6-5
D gene: .
J gene: TRBJ1-5
CDR3 DNA: TGTGCCAGCAGTTCCAGGGGCCTCACCCTCAATCAGCCCCAGCATTTT
CDR3 protein: CASSSRGLTLNQPQHF

clone size: .
V gene: TRBV5-1
D gene: .
J gene: TRBJ2-7
CDR3 DNA: TGCGCCAGCAGCTCCGCAGGCTACGAGCAGTACTTC
CDR3 protein: CASSSAGYEQYF

clone size: .
V gene: TRBV10-3
D gene: TRBD2
J gene: TRBJ2-1
CDR3 DNA: TGTGCCATCAGTGAGAGGACTAGCGGAACCAATGAGCAGTTCTTC
CDR3 protein: CAISERTSGTNEQFF

clone size: .
V gene: TRBV3-1/TRBV3-2
D gene: .
J gene: TRBJ2-1
CDR3 DNA: TGTGCCAGCAGCCCGTCGCAGGTCGCCTACAATGAGCAGTTCTTC
CDR3 protein: CASSPSQVAYNEQFF

clone size: .
V gene: TRBV11-3
D gene: TRBD2
J gene: TRBJ2-2
CDR3 DNA: TGTGCCAGCAGCTCCAGACCTCGGCTAGCGGGAGGCGTCGGGGAGCTGTTTTTT
CDR3 protein: CASSSRPRLAGGVGELFF

clone size: .
V gene: TRBV19
D gene: TRBD1
J gene: TRBJ1-6
CDR3 DNA: TGTGCCAGTAGCCTCACGGCCACTAACAGGGGCCTGGGGGATTCACCCCTCCACTTT
CDR3 protein: CASSLTATNRGLGDSPLHF

clone size: once
V gene: TRBV4-1
D gene: .
J gene: TRBJ1-2
CDR3 DNA: TGCGCCAGCAGCCAGGATTACGGGTCGTGGGGGAGCTACACCTTC
CDR3 protein: CASSQDYGSWGSYTF

clone size: .
V gene: TRBV11-3
D gene: TRBD2
J gene: TRBJ2-3
CDR3 DNA: TGTGCCAGCAGCTTAGAACCAGCGGGATCAACAGATACGCAGTATTTT
CDR3 protein: CASSLEPAGSTDTQYF

clone size: .
V gene: TRBV27
D gene: .
J gene: TRBJ2-5
CDR3 DNA: TGTGCCAGCACTACAGGGTCGCGAGAGACCCAGTACTTC
CDR3 protein: CASTTGSRETQYF

clone size: .
V gene: TRBV6-5
D gene: TRBD1
J gene: TRBJ2-3
CDR3 DNA: TGTGCCAGCAGTTACTCGAGGACAGGTACAGATACGCAGTATTTT
CDR3 protein: CASSYSRTGTDTQYF

clone size: .
V gene: TRBV18
D gene: TRBD1
J gene: TRBJ2-7
CDR3 DNA: TGTGCCAGCTCACCCGTCCCGGGACAGGGCTACGAGCAGTACTTC
CDR3 protein: CASSPVPGQGYEQYF

clone size: .
V gene: TRBV11-2
D gene: .
J gene: TRBJ2-1
CDR3 DNA: TGTGCCAGCAGCTTAGATCTTTTAGGTGAGCAGTTCTTC
CDR3 protein: CASSLDLLGEQFF

clone size: few
V gene: TRBV6-5
D gene: .
J gene: TRBJ1-6
CDR3 DNA: TGTGCCAGCACCGGACAGACTAATTCACCCCTCCACTTT
CDR3 protein: CASTGQTNSPLHF

clone size: .
V gene: TRBV18
D gene: .
J gene: TRBJ2-7
CDR3 DNA: TGTGCCAGCTCACCACGGCCTCCAGGGTCAAATCCCTACGAGCAGTACTTC
CDR3 protein: CASSPRPPGSNPYEQYF

clone size: .
V gene: TRBV6-1
D gene: TRBD2
J gene: TRBJ2-3
CDR3 DNA: TGTGCCAGCAGTGAAGTACGACTAGCGGATAGCACAGATACGCAGTATTTT
CDR3 protein: CASSEVRLADSTDTQYF

clone size: .
V gene: TRBV4-1
D gene: TRBD2
J gene: TRBJ2-3
CDR3 DNA: TGCGCCAGCAGCCAAGTCCCGGGACTAGCGGGGGGGCCGGACACAGATACGCAGTATTTT
CDR3 protein: CASSQVPGLAGGPDTDTQYF

clone size: .
V gene: TRBV30
D gene: TRBD1
J gene: TRBJ1-2
CDR3 DNA: TGTGCCTGGAGCCGGACAGGGAACTATGGCTACACCTTC
CDR3 protein: CAWSRTGNYGYTF

clone size: once
V gene: TRBV3-1/TRBV3-2
D gene: .
J gene: TRBJ2-1
CDR3 DNA: TGTGCCAGCAGCCAAGAGGGCCTGGCGCAGTTCTTC
CDR3 protein: CASSQEGLAQFF